Sequencing of this TCR beta chain was carried out in a study of cytomegalovirus exposure and HLA in healthy donors. The CDR3 spans 15 residues. Trimming stripped 5 bases from V and 0 bases from J, with 11 bases between. Germline values: CDR1 MDHEN, CDR2 SYDVKM. As for this clone: The antigen is not known.

Separation from the roughly 670-subject first cohort characterized the roughly 110-subject validation cohort, to which the donors belonged. Study outcomes and limitations: Across donors, most TCRs were seen rarely, yet some public ones were widespread. The study put 150 to 200 TCR beta chains on its list as cytomegalovirus-associated. A subsequent analysis found that TCR clusters from the first cohort also tended to co-occur in the 90 to 150 validation repertoires, with less than 95% of cluster scores above 0.

Measured with immunoSEQ multiplex PCR; TCRdb has only the in-frame clones, and not every one. The sample consists of 100,000 to 150,000 clones, roughly 90% of them appearing once. This receptor was obtained from a man aged 25 to 45 in good health and CMV-seronegative. The rearrangement joins TRBV28 to TRBJ1-3; D unclear. Sequencing input: PBMCs. The CDR3 sequence: CASSLSRHSGNTIYF. CDR3 sequence (DNA): TGTGCCAGCAGTCTATCCAGGCACTCTGGAAACACCATATATTTT.